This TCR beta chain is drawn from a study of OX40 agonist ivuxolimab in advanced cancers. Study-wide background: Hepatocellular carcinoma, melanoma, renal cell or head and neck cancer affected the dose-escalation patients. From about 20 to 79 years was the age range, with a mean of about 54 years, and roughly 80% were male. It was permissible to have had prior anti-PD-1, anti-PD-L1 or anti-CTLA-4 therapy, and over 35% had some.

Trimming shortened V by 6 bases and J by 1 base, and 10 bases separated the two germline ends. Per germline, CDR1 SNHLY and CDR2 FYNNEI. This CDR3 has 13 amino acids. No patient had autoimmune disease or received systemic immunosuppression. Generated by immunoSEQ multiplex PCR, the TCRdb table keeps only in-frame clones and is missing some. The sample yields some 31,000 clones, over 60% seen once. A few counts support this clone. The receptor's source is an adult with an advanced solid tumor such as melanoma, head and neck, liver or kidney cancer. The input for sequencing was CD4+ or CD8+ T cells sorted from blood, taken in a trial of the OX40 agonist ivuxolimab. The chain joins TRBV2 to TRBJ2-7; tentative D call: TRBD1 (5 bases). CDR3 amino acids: CASRQDRSYEQYF. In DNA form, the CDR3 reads TGTGCCAGCAGACAGGATAGGTCCTACGAGCAGTACTTC.